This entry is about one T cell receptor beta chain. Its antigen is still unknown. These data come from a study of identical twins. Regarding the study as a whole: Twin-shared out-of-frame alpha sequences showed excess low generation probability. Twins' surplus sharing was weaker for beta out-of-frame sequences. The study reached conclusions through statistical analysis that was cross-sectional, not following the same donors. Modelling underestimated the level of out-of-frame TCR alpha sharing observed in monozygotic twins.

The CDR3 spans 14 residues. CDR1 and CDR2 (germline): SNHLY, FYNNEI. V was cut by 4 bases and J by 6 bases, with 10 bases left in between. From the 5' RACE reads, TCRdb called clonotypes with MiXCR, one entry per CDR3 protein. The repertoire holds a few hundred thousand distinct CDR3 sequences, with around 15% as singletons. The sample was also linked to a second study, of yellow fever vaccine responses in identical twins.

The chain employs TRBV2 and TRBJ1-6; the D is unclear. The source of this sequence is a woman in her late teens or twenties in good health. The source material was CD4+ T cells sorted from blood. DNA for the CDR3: TGTGCCAGCAGTGCCCCGGACGGTAATTCACCCCTCCACTTT. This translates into CASSAPDGNSPLHF. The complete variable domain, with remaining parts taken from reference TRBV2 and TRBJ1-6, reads EPEVTQTPSHQVTQMGQEVILRCVPISNHLYFYWYRQILGQKVEFLVSFYNNEISEKSEIFDDQFSVERPDGSNFTLKIRSTKLEDSAMYFCASSAPDGNSPLHFGNGTRLTVT.